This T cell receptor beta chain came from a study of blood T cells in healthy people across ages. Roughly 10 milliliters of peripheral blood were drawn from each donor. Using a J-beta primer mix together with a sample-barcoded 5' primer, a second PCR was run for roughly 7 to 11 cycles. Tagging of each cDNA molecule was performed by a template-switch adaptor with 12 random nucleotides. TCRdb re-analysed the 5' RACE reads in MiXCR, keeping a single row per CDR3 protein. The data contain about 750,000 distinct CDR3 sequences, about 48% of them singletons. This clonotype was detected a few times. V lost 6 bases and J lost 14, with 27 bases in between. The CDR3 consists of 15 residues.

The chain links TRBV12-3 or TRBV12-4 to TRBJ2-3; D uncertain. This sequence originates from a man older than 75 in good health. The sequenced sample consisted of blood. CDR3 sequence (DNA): TGTGCCAGCAGCAAGGACCGGGCGCTACACAGATACGCGTATTTT. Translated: CASSKDRALHRYAYF.